This TCR beta chain was profiled in a study of T cell changes during pregnancy in multiple sclerosis. Using immunoSEQ multiplex PCR, the repertoire was profiled, and TCRdb retains in-frame clones only, with some absent. The sample has about 110,000 clones, about nine tenths seen once. V was shortened by 2 bases and J by 6 bases, with 8 bases between the two germline ends. Germline CDR1 is SGHAT and CDR2 is FQNNGV. The CDR3 covers 12 residues. The receptor's source is a female donor with multiple sclerosis, enrolled in a pregnancy study. V is TRBV11-2 and J is TRBJ2-7; unclear D gene. Material: peripheral blood, obtained after pregnancy. The chain's CDR3 is CASSLPESEQYF. CDR3 sequence (DNA): TGTGCCAGCAGCTTACCCGAGAGCGAGCAGTACTTC.